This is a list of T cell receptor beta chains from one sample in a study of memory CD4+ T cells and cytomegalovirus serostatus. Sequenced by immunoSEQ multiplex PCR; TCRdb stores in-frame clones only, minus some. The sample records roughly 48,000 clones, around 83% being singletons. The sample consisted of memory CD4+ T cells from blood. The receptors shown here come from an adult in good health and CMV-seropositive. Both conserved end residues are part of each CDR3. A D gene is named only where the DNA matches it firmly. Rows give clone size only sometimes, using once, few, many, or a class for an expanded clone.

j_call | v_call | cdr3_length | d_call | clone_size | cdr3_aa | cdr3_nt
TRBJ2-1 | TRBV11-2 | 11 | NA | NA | CASSFLDEQFF | TGTGCCAGCAGCTTTTTGGATGAGCAGTTCTTC
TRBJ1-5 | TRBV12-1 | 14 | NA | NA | CASSFPGGGQPQHF | TGTGCCAGCAGCTTTCCAGGGGGCGGTCAGCCCCAGCATTTT
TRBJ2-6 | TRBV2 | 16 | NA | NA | CARSGTVSSGANVLTF | TGTGCAAGGTCCGGGACTGTGAGCTCTGGGGCCAACGTCCTGACTTTC
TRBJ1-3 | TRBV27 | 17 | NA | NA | CASSLSGGPNSGNTIYF | TGTGCCAGCAGTTTATCCGGGGGACCGAACTCTGGAAACACCATATATTTT
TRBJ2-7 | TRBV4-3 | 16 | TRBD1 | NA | CASSQLSGTGRSEQYF | TGCGCCAGCAGCCAACTGTCAGGGACAGGGAGGTCCGAGCAGTACTTC
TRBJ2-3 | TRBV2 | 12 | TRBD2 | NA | CASSGTRFTQYF | TGTGCCAGCAGCGGGACTAGATTCACGCAGTATTTT
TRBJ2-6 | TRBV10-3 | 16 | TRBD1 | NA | CASFPGQGDGANVLTF | TGTGCCTCGTTTCCGGGACAGGGAGATGGGGCCAACGTCCTGACTTTC
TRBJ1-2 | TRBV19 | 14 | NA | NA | CASSPSNGGNGYTF | TGTGCCAGTAGTCCCTCGAATGGAGGGAATGGCTACACCTTC
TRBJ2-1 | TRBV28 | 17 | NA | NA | CASSLTGHSTSYNEQFF | TGTGCCAGCAGTTTAACCGGACATAGCACCTCCTACAATGAGCAGTTCTTC
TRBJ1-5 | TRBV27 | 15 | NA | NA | CASSLKVNSNQPQHF | TGTGCCAGCAGTTTAAAGGTCAATAGCAATCAGCCCCAGCATTTT
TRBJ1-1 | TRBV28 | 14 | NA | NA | CASSEGGMNTEAFF | TGTGCCAGCAGTGAAGGGGGTATGAACACTGAAGCTTTCTTT
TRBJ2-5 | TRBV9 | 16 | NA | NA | CASSVGQAAGRETQYF | TGTGCCAGCAGCGTAGGCCAGGCGGCGGGGAGGGAGACCCAGTACTTC
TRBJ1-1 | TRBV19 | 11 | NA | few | CASAVQDQAFF | TGTGCCAGTGCTGTACAGGACCAAGCTTTCTTT
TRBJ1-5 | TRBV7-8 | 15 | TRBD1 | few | CASSLGAQGTEPQHF | TGTGCCAGCAGCTTAGGGGCACAGGGGACGGAGCCCCAGCATTTT
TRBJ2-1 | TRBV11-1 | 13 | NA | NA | CASSSDWGNEQFF | TGTGCCAGCAGCTCCGATTGGGGCAATGAGCAGTTCTTC
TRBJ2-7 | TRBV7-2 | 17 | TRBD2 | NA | CASSKERLAGGENEQYF | TGTGCCAGCAGCAAGGAAAGGCTAGCGGGAGGAGAGAACGAGCAGTACTTC
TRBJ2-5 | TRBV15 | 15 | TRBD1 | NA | CATSRDLTGRETQYF | TGTGCCACCAGCAGAGACCTGACAGGGAGAGAGACCCAGTACTTC
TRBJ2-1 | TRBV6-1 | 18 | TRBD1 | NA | CASSAPNYQGALDNEQFF | TGTGCCAGCAGTGCTCCCAACTATCAGGGGGCTCTCGACAATGAGCAGTTCTTC
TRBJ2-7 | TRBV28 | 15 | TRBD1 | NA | CASRSHDRARYEQYF | TGTGCCAGCAGATCCCACGACAGGGCGCGGTACGAGCAGTACTTC
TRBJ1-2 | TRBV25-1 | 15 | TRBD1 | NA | CASSTRQGGIGGYTF | TGTGCCAGCAGTACCCGACAGGGAGGGATTGGAGGCTACACCTTC
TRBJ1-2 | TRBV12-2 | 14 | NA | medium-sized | CASRLGSGRYGYTF | TGTGCAAGTCGCTTAGGGTCAGGACGTTATGGCTACACCTTC
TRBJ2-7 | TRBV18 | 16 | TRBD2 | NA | CASSPGLAGVLNEQYF | TGTGCCAGCTCACCGGGACTAGCGGGAGTTTTGAACGAGCAGTACTTC
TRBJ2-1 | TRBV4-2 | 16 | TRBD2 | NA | CASSQVSAGIYNEQFF | TGTGCCAGCAGCCAAGTATCAGCGGGGATATACAATGAGCAGTTCTTC
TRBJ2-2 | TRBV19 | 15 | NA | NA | CASSARRAAPGELFF | TGTGCCAGTAGTGCCCGTAGGGCGGCCCCCGGGGAGCTGTTTTTT
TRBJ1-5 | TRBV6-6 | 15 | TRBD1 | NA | CASSLTGGSNQPQHF | TGTGCCAGCAGCCTGACAGGGGGAAGCAATCAGCCCCAGCATTTT
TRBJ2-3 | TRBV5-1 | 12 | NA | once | CASRGNTDTQYF | TGCGCCAGCAGGGGGAACACAGATACGCAGTATTTT
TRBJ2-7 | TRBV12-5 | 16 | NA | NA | CASGLVSGREGYEQYF | TGTGCTAGTGGTTTGGTATCGGGCAGAGAGGGCTACGAGCAGTACTTC
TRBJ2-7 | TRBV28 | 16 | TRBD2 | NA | CASGVTFGTSSYEQYF | TGTGCCAGCGGCGTTACCTTCGGGACTAGCTCCTACGAGCAGTACTTC
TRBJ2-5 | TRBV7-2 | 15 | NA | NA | CASSGQSGVRETQYF | TGTGCCAGCAGCGGACAGAGCGGGGTTAGAGAGACCCAGTACTTC
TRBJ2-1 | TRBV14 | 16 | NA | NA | CASSPLGGESYNEQFF | TGTGCCAGCAGCCCCTTGGGGGGAGAGTCCTACAATGAGCAGTTCTTC
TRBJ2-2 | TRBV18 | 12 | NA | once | CASSPSNWELFF | TGTGCCAGCTCACCTTCCAATTGGGAGCTGTTTTTT
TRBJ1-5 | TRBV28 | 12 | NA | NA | CASMVAAQPQHF | TGTGCCAGCATGGTGGCGGCTCAGCCCCAGCATTTT
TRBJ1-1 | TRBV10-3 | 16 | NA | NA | CAISPQAGEGLTEAFF | TGTGCCATCAGCCCTCAGGCGGGGGAAGGATTGACTGAAGCTTTCTTT
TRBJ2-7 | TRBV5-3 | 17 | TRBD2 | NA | CARSPASGGPSSYEQYF | TGTGCCAGAAGCCCCGCCAGCGGGGGTCCAAGCTCCTACGAGCAGTACTTC
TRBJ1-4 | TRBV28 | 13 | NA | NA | CASSFTRGGKLFF | TGTGCCAGCAGTTTCACCAGGGGAGGAAAACTGTTTTTT
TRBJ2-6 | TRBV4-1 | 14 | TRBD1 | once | CASGQGSGANVLTF | TGCGCCAGCGGACAGGGGTCTGGGGCCAACGTCCTGACTTTC